This T cell receptor (beta chain) was found in a study of blood T cell repertoires in COVID-19. About this clone: The same CDR3 also results from other DNA sequences found in this sample.

TCRdb's copy holds only in-frame clones and misses some; the assay was immunoSEQ multiplex PCR. The sample lists a few hundred thousand clones, 70% to 90% occurring once. The germline V gene has CDR1 SGHRS and CDR2 YFSETQ. The V and J ends lost 0 bases and 4 bases respectively, with 11 bases between them. This CDR3 contains 15 residues. The chain recombines TRBV5-1 with TRBJ1-3; possible D gene TRBD1, 5 bases. The TCR was taken from a woman in her forties or fifties who had recovered from COVID-19. The sample consisted of PBMCs or T cells enriched from blood (not recorded which). CDR3 sequence reads: CASSLAGGTGNTIYF. CDR3 DNA sequence: TGCGCCAGCAGCTTGGCCGGGGGGACCGGAAACACCATATATTTT.